The 25 T cell receptor beta chains presented below share a single source sample, sequenced in a study of cytomegalovirus exposure and HLA in healthy donors. The PCR contained 60 Vbeta and 13 Jbeta primers. TCRdb's table, derived via immunoSEQ multiplex PCR, lists solely in-frame clones and lacks some. This table lists 150,000 to 200,000 clones. Sequencing was performed on PBMCs. These receptors were collected from a man aged 25 to 40 in good health and CMV-seronegative.

To note about this clone: An end of the junction does not agree with germline; a read error may underlie this. DNA for the CDR3: TGTGCCAGCACCCTAGGGACTAGACCGTTCTACTCCTACGAGCAGCACTTC. Protein product: CASTLGTRPFYSYEQHF. The chain uses TRBV28 and TRBJ2-7; 8 bases are shared with TRBD2. CDR1 and CDR2 (germline): MDHEN, SYDVKM. The CDR3 contains 17 residues.

This sequence joins TRBV2 and TRBJ2-7; 9 positions match TRBD1. V was clipped by 6 bases and J by 5 bases; unmatched bases: 2. Germline V gene data show CDR1 as SNHLY and CDR2 as FYNNEI. The CDR3 runs to 12 residues. In nucleotides, the CDR3 is TGTGCCAGCAGGGACAGGGGTAACGAGCAGTACTTC. Its protein is CASRDRGNEQYF.

V usage is TRBV29-1 and J usage is TRBJ1-1; no reliable D call. The CDR3 extends over 13 amino acids. Germline-derived CDR1 and CDR2 are SQVTM and ANQGSEA. The germline V and J ends were trimmed by 7 bases and 0 bases, with 12 bases remaining between them. CDR3 DNA: TGCAGCGGTTGGAGGGCAGTGAACACTGAAGCTTTCTTT. It is translated as CSGWRAVNTEAFF.

CDR3 DNA: TGCGCCAGCAGCCCGGACGGGACAGGGGCAGATACGCAGTATTTT. Its protein product is CASSPDGTGADTQYF. The chain recombines TRBV5-1 with TRBJ2-3; 10 bases are shared with TRBD1. Germline V gene lookup returns CDR1 SGHRS and CDR2 YFSETQ. Trimming took 4 bases from V and 4 from J; bases not matched to a gene: 6. CDR3 size: 15 residues.

V and J are TRBV28 and TRBJ1-2; D remains ambiguous. This CDR3 spans 14 amino acids. CDR1 and CDR2 (germline): MDHEN, SYDVKM. The V gene lost 3 bases and the J gene lost 0 bases, with 8 bases spanning the gap. The CDR3 loop is CASSFSGTNYGYTF. The CDR3 nucleotides are TGTGCCAGCAGTTTTTCGGGGACTAACTATGGCTACACCTTC.

The chain links TRBV9 to TRBJ1-3; D not resolved. Trimming left V 4 bases short and J 0 bases short, with 5 bases between. The germline CDR1 and CDR2 sequences are SGDLS and YYNGEE. The length of the CDR3 is 13 residues. The CDR3 spells CASSTSSGNTIYF. Written as DNA, the CDR3 is TGTGCCAGCAGCACGAGCTCTGGAAACACCATATATTTT.

The chain joins TRBV19 to TRBJ1-2; 8 nucleotides line up with TRBD1. This CDR3 comprises 14 residues. Trimming removed 5 bases from V and 8 bases from J; junction bases left unmatched: 10. The V gene's germline CDR1 is LNHDA and CDR2 SQIVND (reference sequence). The CDR3 reads CASSQDRVNRGYTF. For the CDR3, the DNA is TGTGCCAGTAGTCAGGACAGGGTCAATCGGGGCTACACCTTC.

The chain has TRBV11-3 and TRBJ2-5, with TRBD2 matching over 8 bases. V dropped 2 bases and J dropped 2; count of bases not matched to a gene: 13. Germline V gene data show CDR1 as SGHNT and CDR2 as YENEEA. This CDR3 has 18 residues. CDR3 region: CASSLPRGSSGRQETQYF. CDR3 nucleotide sequence: TGTGCCAGCAGCTTACCTCGAGGGTCGAGCGGGAGACAAGAGACCCAGTACTTC.

The chain joins TRBV6-5 to TRBJ2-5; D is perhaps TRBD1 (6 bases). CDR3 length equals 14 residues. The germline V and J ends were trimmed by 6 bases and 1 base, with 12 bases remaining between them. CDR1 and CDR2 from the germline V gene are MNHEY and SVGAGI. CDR3 DNA: TGTGCCAGCAGCCCTACAGGGTCCCAAGAGACCCAGTACTTC. It specifies CASSPTGSQETQYF.

The chain employs TRBV6-4 and TRBJ1-1; 8 bases agree with TRBD1. Germline V lookup: CDR1 MRHNA, CDR2 SNTAGT. The trim removed 0 bases at V and 5 bases at J, leaving 5 bases unmatched. The length of the CDR3 is 15 residues. The CDR3 DNA is TGTGCCAGCAGTGACTCATTCAGGGGGCGTACTGAAGCTTTCTTT. It codes for CASSDSFRGRTEAFF.

The chain recombines TRBV5-4 with TRBJ1-1; TRBD1 is a possible D gene (6 bases). Germline-derived CDR1 and CDR2 are SGHNT and YYREEE (reference sequence). This CDR3 region has 11 residues. The V end was cut by 4 bases, the J end by 11 bases, with 12 bases between. CDR3 protein: CASSPGRGAFF. The CDR3 DNA is TGTGCCAGCAGCCCCGGAAGGGGGGCTTTCTTT.

CDR3 amino acids: CASTPGVAGAYEQYF. The CDR3 DNA sequence: TGTGCCAGCACCCCGGGGGTAGCGGGGGCCTACGAGCAGTACTTC. V usage is TRBV6-5 and J usage is TRBJ2-7; 9 nucleotides line up with TRBD2. The CDR3 is 15 residues long. Germline CDR1 and CDR2: MNHEY and SVGAGI. Trimming cost V 7 bases and J 2 bases; bases outside gene matches: 9.

The J gene is TRBJ2-3, the V gene TRBV28, with D perhaps matching TRBD2 (7 bases). This CDR3 is 13 amino acids long. The germline V and J ends were trimmed by 11 bases and 0 bases, with 12 bases remaining between them. CDR1 is MDHEN, CDR2 SYDVKM, per germline. CDR3 region: CAARGASTDTQYF. For the CDR3, the DNA is TGTGCCGCCCGGGGGGCCAGCACAGATACGCAGTATTTT. The full variable domain, in which reference TRBV28 and TRBJ2-3 provide the parts outside the CDR3, is DVKVTQSSRYLVKRTGEKVFLECVQDMDHENMFWYRQDPGLGLRLIYFSYDVKMKEKGDIPEGYSVSREKKERFSLILESASTNQTSMYLCAARGASTDTQYFGPGTRLTVL.

The CDR3 nucleotides are TGTGCCAGCAGCTTTTCGGGACAAGAGACCCAGTACTTC. Its protein is CASSFSGQETQYF. The chain uses TRBV7-2 and TRBJ2-5; TRBD2 is a possible D gene (5 bases). CDR3 length equals 13 residues. Germline values: CDR1 SGHTA, CDR2 FQGNSA. Trimming removed 3 bases from V and 2 bases from J, with 7 bases in between.

The chain combines TRBV6-5 with TRBJ2-5; TRBD1 aligns across 9 bases. The DNA end is a closer match to TRBJ2-7, so the J assignment may be wrong. The length of the CDR3 is 16 residues. Per germline, CDR1 MNHEY and CDR2 SVGAGI. The CDR3 sequence: CASSYYPPGQGYEQYF. The DNA for the CDR3 is TGTGCCAGCAGTTACTATCCGCCGGGACAGGGCTACGAGCAGTACTTC.

The J gene is TRBJ2-5, the V gene TRBV30, with 7 bases lining up with TRBD2. The germline CDR1 and CDR2 sequences are GTSNPN and SVGIG (reference sequence). The V gene end was trimmed by 4 bases and the J gene end by 5 bases; junction bases not matched to a gene: 13. The CDR3 covers 15 residues. The chain's CDR3 is CAWTAGEGLWETQYF. CDR3 nucleotides: TGTGCCTGGACCGCGGGGGAGGGTTTATGGGAGACCCAGTACTTC.

The chain is built from TRBV9 and TRBJ1-3, with 8 bases that match TRBD1. Germline V gene lookup returns CDR1 SGDLS and CDR2 YYNGEE. The CDR3 totals 18 residues. Unmatched junction bases numbered 10, after V lost 0 bases and J lost 2 bases. The DNA of the CDR3 is TGTGCCAGCAGCGTAGGAAGAGGGGCGGGACAGGCTGGAAACACCATATATTTT. It yields the protein CASSVGRGAGQAGNTIYF.

The chain is built from TRBV5-1 and TRBJ1-2, with 9 bases lining up with TRBD1. Germline V CDR1 and CDR2: SGHRS, YFSETQ. V gave up 4 bases and J gave up 4 bases; unmatched junction bases: 8. There are 15 residues in the CDR3. This CDR3 is CASSPPGQGLYGYTF. The CDR3 bases are TGCGCCAGCAGCCCACCGGGACAGGGACTCTATGGCTACACCTTC.

CDR3 amino acids: CASSPSLRGSLYEQYF. As DNA, the CDR3 is TGTGCCAGCTCACCGTCCCTCAGGGGGTCTCTCTACGAGCAGTACTTC. This chain uses TRBV18 with TRBJ2-7, with 7 bases identical to TRBD1. Germline CDR1 is KGHSH and CDR2 is LQKENI. With V trimmed by 3 bases and J by 3 bases, 11 bases remained unmatched. The CDR3 covers 16 residues.

The V and J genes are TRBV7-3 and TRBJ1-1, with TRBD1 as a possible D gene (6 bases). The V gene lost 5 bases and the J gene lost 3 bases, with 10 bases spanning the gap. This CDR3 is 13 amino acids long. Germline CDR1 is SGHTA and CDR2 is FQGTGA. The CDR3 here is CASSRGGDTEAFF. In DNA, the CDR3 is TGTGCCAGCAGCAGGGGGGGAGACACTGAAGCTTTCTTT. Full variable domain (rest looked up from reference TRBV7-3 and TRBJ1-1): GAGVSQTPSNKVTEKGKYVELRCDPISGHTALYWYRQSLGQGPEFLIYFQGTGAADDSGLPNDRFFAVRPEGSVSTLKIQRTERGDSAVYLCASSRGGDTEAFFGQGTRLTVV.

The chain has TRBV29-1 and TRBJ2-3; 7 positions agree with TRBD1. Germline V CDR1 and CDR2: SQVTM, ANQGSEA. The ends lost 7 bases at V and 1 base at J; junction bases unmatched: 14. The CDR3 is 16 residues long. The CDR3 DNA reads TGCAGCGGACGGACGACAGGGAAGGGAGGCACAGATACGCAGTATTTT. Encoded protein: CSGRTTGKGGTDTQYF.

The chain's CDR3 is CASRKSGRAEGEQFF. CDR3 sequence (DNA): TGTGCCAGTAGGAAGAGCGGGAGGGCTGAGGGTGAGCAGTTCTTC. This rearrangement joins TRBV19 to TRBJ2-1; 10 nucleotides match TRBD2. V gave up 6 bases and J gave up 9 bases; unmatched junction bases: 11. Looked up from germline, CDR1 is LNHDA and CDR2 is SQIVND (reference sequence). The CDR3 sequence is 15 residues long.

A word on this clone: Germline is not matched at one junction end, which may reflect a read error. The chain carries TRBV18 and TRBJ2-3, with 9 nucleotides matching TRBD1. CDR1 KGHSH and CDR2 LQKENI come from the germline V gene. CDR3 length: 12 residues. CDR3 in amino acids: CASSPNRGPEDF. Written as DNA, the CDR3 is TGTGCCAGCTCACCAAACAGGGGGCCGGAGGATTTT. The variable domain in full, with the rest retrieved from reference TRBV18 and TRBJ2-3, is NAGVMQNPRHLVRRRGQEARLRCSPMKGHSHVYWYRQLPEEGLKFMVYLQKENIIDESGMPKERFSAEFPKEGPSILRIQQVVRGDSAAYFCASSPNRGPEDFGPGTRLTVL.

The chain employs TRBV6-1 and TRBJ2-7, with a tentative D call TRBD1 (6 bases). Germline CDR1 reads MNHNS; CDR2 reads SASEGT. Trimming took off 8 bases at V and 1 base at J, with 15 bases between the two ends. The CDR3 loop spans 14 amino acids. The CDR3, as DNA: TGTGCCAGCGTACGGCAGGACAGATCCTACGAGCAGTACTTC. The encoded protein is CASVRQDRSYEQYF.

The CDR3 loop is CASKEAGSYEQYF. The DNA of the CDR3 is TGTGCCAGCAAGGAGGCCGGCTCCTACGAGCAGTACTTC. The chain combines TRBV6-6 with TRBJ2-7, with D tentatively TRBD2 (5 bases). The ends were cut back, 7 bases at V and 0 bases at J, with 10 bases in the middle. The CDR3 is 13 amino acids. CDR1 MNHNY and CDR2 SVGAGI come from the germline V gene (reference sequence).